The text below deals with one T cell receptor (beta chain). Germline loops: CDR1 SGHVS, CDR2 FQNEAQ. The CDR3 covers 17 residues. The ends were cut back, 0 bases at V and 4 bases at J, with 17 bases in the middle. The data derive from a study of molecular identifiers for immune sequencing clone quantification. TCRdb re-called the PCR reads with MiXCR, one entry per CDR3 protein. The table has about 300,000 distinct CDR3 sequences, about 21% seen once; the top ten hold roughly 0.86%. The source is a human donor in good health. Some libraries in this study had Jurkat cell RNA spiked in. The chain carries TRBV7-8 and TRBJ2-3; the D call may be TRBD1 or TRBD2 (6 bases each). The sample comprised naive CD8+ T cells from blood, with Jurkat cell RNA spiked in. As for subset: FACS-sorted CD8+CD4-CCR7+CD45RA+ naive T cells. The DNA for the CDR3 is TGTGCCAGCAGCTTAGCGGGGGGCAGGGGTCAAGCAGATACGCAGTATTTT. It encodes CASSLAGGRGQADTQYF.